This T cell receptor beta chain was obtained from a study of blood T cell repertoires in COVID-19. Concerning this clone itself: Other DNA sequences in this sample translate to the same CDR3.

Here immunoSEQ multiplex PCR was the method, and the copy in TCRdb shows in-frame clones only, minus some. The table shows a few hundred thousand clones, with roughly nine tenths occurring only once. The CDR3 totals 13 residues. J lost 3 bases, V lost 5 bases, and 2 bases had no gene match. Germline-derived CDR1 and CDR2 are LNHDA and SQIVND (reference sequence). Sequences were obtained from peripheral blood. The receptor was derived from a woman aged 45 to 65 who had recovered from COVID-19. V and J are TRBV19 and TRBJ1-2; TRBD1 matches 8 bases. In nucleotides, the CDR3 is TGTGCCAGTAGTCAGGGGGCATACTATGGCTACACCTTC. Amino acids: CASSQGAYYGYTF. Supplemented by reference TRBV19 and TRBJ1-2, the full variable domain reads DGGITQSPKYLFRKEGQNVTLSCEQNLNHDAMYWYRQDPGQGLRLIYYSQIVNDFQKGDIAEGYSVSREKKESFPLTVTSAQKNPTAFYLCASSQGAYYGYTFGSGTRLTVV.